The 25 T cell receptor beta chains below come from one sample, sequenced in a study of control samples from healthy donors and cancer patients (dated by TCRdb to 2020 to 2021). The protocol used for the library was the immunoSEQ multiplex PCR assay. Here the immuneACCESS table is served through TCRdb, limited to in-frame sequences with V and J called. Missing clones are a known gap in these copies; in checked studies unresolved V genes cover under half, and the rest lacks a known reason. The sample has about 140,000 clones on record, around 85% of them singletons. Of the sample, roughly 9% falls within the top ten clones. Input material: blood. Source of these receptors: a woman aged 25 to 39 in good health.

The V gene is TRBV9, the J gene TRBJ1-5; D is possibly TRBD1 (5 bases). The CDR3 is made up of 16 amino acids. V lost 0 bases and J 1 base, leaving 11 bases between the germline ends. Germline CDR1 SGDLS, CDR2 YYNGEE. CDR3 coding DNA: TGTGCCAGCAGCGTAGAGGCAGGGATGAGCAATCAGCCCCAGCATTTT. Translation gives CASSVEAGMSNQPQHF.

The genes are TRBV9 and TRBJ1-6; weak D call: TRBD1 (6 bases). This CDR3 is built from 13 residues. Germline V CDR1 and CDR2: SGDLS, YYNGEE. Trimming removed 1 base from V and 11 bases from J, with 10 bases in between. The CDR3 loop reads CASSVNRVAPLHF. As DNA, the CDR3 is TGTGCCAGCAGCGTAAACAGGGTCGCACCCCTCCACTTT.

The rearrangement uses TRBV5-1 and TRBJ2-7; TRBD1 matches 9 bases. V was pared by 0 bases and J by 4 bases, with 5 bases of the junction left unmatched. Germline V gene sequence: CDR1 SGHRS, CDR2 YFSETQ. The CDR3 spans 15 residues. CDR3 DNA: TGCGCCAGCAGCTTGGGTGGGACAGGGTGGTACGAGCAGTACTTC. It codes for CASSLGGTGWYEQYF.

The rearrangement uses TRBV6-4 and TRBJ2-7; D might be TRBD1 or TRBD2, each matching 6 bases. The V gene lost 7 bases and the J gene lost 7 bases, with 35 bases spanning the gap. This CDR3 contains 19 residues. The V gene's germline CDR1 is MRHNA and CDR2 SNTAGT. The CDR3 nucleotides read TGTGCCAGCACCAAAACAGGGAGGAGGGCTCAGGGAACAAATCTAGAGCAGTACTTC. Amino acids: CASTKTGRRAQGTNLEQYF.

The chain uses TRBV7-2 and TRBJ1-2, with 9 bases that match TRBD1. Germline V lookup: CDR1 SGHTA, CDR2 FQGNSA. CDR3 length equals 15 residues. The trim removed 1 base at V and 4 bases at J, leaving 4 bases unmatched. CDR3 protein: CASSLGGQGLYGYTF. The CDR3 coding sequence is TGTGCCAGCAGCTTAGGGGGACAGGGACTCTATGGCTACACCTTC.

As DNA, the CDR3 is TGTGCCTGGAGTAAGGGGCAGTATGGCTACACCTTC. Protein: CAWSKGQYGYTF. The V call is TRBV30, the J call TRBJ1-2, with D possibly being TRBD1 (5 bases). The V end was cut by 2 bases, the J end by 5 bases, with 9 bases between. CDR3 length: 12 residues. In germline, CDR1 is GTSNPN, CDR2 SVGIG (reference sequence).

The chain joins TRBV29-1 to TRBJ2-7; D is ambiguous. In germline, CDR1 is SQVTM, CDR2 ANQGSEA. This CDR3 has 15 amino acids. V was cut by 6 bases and J by 2 bases, with 20 bases left in between. CDR3 nucleotides: TGCAGCGTCGCCCCTAGGCAGGTACTCCCCTACGAGCAGTACTTC. Protein: CSVAPRQVLPYEQYF.

The J gene is TRBJ2-1, the V gene TRBV10-1; D may be TRBD1 (5 bases). The length of the CDR3 is 16 residues. Germline V gene sequence: CDR1 WNHNN, CDR2 SYGVQD (reference sequence). V lost 6 bases to trimming and J lost 0 bases, with 15 bases between them. CDR3 region: CASSHRISSSYNEQFF. CDR3 in DNA: TGCGCCAGCAGCCACAGGATTAGTAGCTCCTACAATGAGCAGTTCTTC.

The CDR3 loop reads CASMGLNYQPQHF. The CDR3 region has the DNA TGTGCCAGCATGGGACTGAATTATCAGCCCCAGCATTTT. The J gene is TRBJ1-5, the V gene TRBV6-5; TRBD1 is a possible D gene (5 bases). The CDR3 is 13 residues long. Trimming pared 7 bases from V and 5 bases from J, leaving 12 bases between. CDR1 and CDR2 from the germline V gene are MNHEY and SVGAGI.

The chain carries TRBV4-2 and TRBJ2-1; either TRBD1 or TRBD2 may supply D (5 bases each). V dropped 4 bases and J dropped 0 bases, with 13 bases sitting between them. Germline V CDR1 and CDR2: LGHNA, YNFKEQ. This CDR3 has 16 amino acids. The CDR3 reads CASSRTGTTSYNEQFF. CDR3 nucleotide sequence: TGTGCCAGCAGCCGGACCGGGACGACCTCCTACAATGAGCAGTTCTTC.

The chain links TRBV30 to TRBJ1-5, with D hard to call. From germline, CDR1 is GTSNPN and CDR2 SVGIG (reference sequence). The CDR3 is 12 residues long. Trimming pared 0 bases from V and 6 bases from J, leaving 6 bases between. In DNA form, the CDR3 reads TGTGCCTGGAGTGTTGGGATTCAGCCCCAGCATTTT. This codes for CAWSVGIQPQHF.

The rearrangement uses TRBV2 and TRBJ2-2, with TRBD2 matching 10 bases. Germline lookup yields CDR1 SNHLY and CDR2 FYNNEI. J lost 6 bases, V lost 4 bases, and 5 bases had no gene match. The length of the CDR3 is 15 residues. This CDR3 is CASSGLAGEAGELFF. DNA of the CDR3: TGTGCCAGCAGTGGCCTAGCGGGAGAGGCCGGGGAGCTGTTTTTT.

The chain has TRBV9 and TRBJ1-3; 8 bases line up with TRBD1. V gave up 4 bases and J gave up 5 bases; unmatched junction bases: 8. The CDR3 loop spans 15 amino acids. Germline assignment: CDR1 SGDLS and CDR2 YYNGEE. CDR3 DNA sequence: TGTGCCAGCAGCCCTGGACAGGGTTTCAGAAACACCATATATTTT. Translated, it gives CASSPGQGFRNTIYF.

The chain links TRBV6-4 to TRBJ2-3; 9 positions match TRBD2. V lost 10 bases to trimming and J lost 1 base; unmatched junction nucleotides: 6. The CDR3 consists of 14 residues. Germline-derived CDR1 and CDR2 are MRHNA and SNTAGT. This CDR3 is CATSIAGGTDTQYF. DNA of the CDR3: TGTGCCACTTCGATAGCGGGAGGCACAGATACGCAGTATTTT.

This sequence joins TRBV19 and TRBJ1-1, with D possibly being TRBD1 (5 bases). Between the trimmed V and J ends, which lost 9 bases and 5 bases, there was a span of 16 bases. This CDR3 spans 13 amino acids. Germline CDR1 LNHDA, CDR2 SQIVND (reference sequence). In DNA form, the CDR3 reads TGTGCCAGCCAGAAAACGGGGGGGACTGAAGCTTTCTTT. Translation: CASQKTGGTEAFF.

J is TRBJ2-1 and V is TRBV7-3; 8 bases match TRBD2. Losses at the gene ends were 0 bases for V and 4 bases for J; bases not matched to a gene: 2. From germline, CDR1 is SGHTA and CDR2 FQGTGA. The CDR3 has 15 residues. The CDR3 is CASSLTSGTYNEQFF. As DNA, the CDR3 is TGTGCCAGCAGCTTAACTAGCGGGACATACAATGAGCAGTTCTTC. Full variable domain (outside the CDR3, taken from reference TRBV7-3 and TRBJ2-1): GAGVSQTPSNKVTEKGKYVELRCDPISGHTALYWYRQSLGQGPEFLIYFQGTGAADDSGLPNDRFFAVRPEGSVSTLKIQRTERGDSAVYLCASSLTSGTYNEQFFGPGTRLTVL.

The rearrangement joins TRBV11-3 to TRBJ2-1; D call uncertain. CDR1 and CDR2 from the germline V gene are SGHNT and YENEEA. The V end was cut by 0 bases, the J end by 9 bases, with 9 bases between. CDR3 length: 13 amino acids. The CDR3 nucleotides read TGTGCCAGCAGCTTAGATGGCACGGGTGAGCAGTTCTTC. Its translation: CASSLDGTGEQFF.

The chain combines TRBV10-3 with TRBJ1-1; no firm D call. The CDR3 contains 13 residues. V lost 10 bases and J lost 5, with 17 bases in between. Germline-derived CDR1 and CDR2 are ENHRY and SYGVKD. The CDR3, as DNA: TGTGCCACGAGGCAGGAGGGCACAACTGAAGCTTTCTTT. Residues: CATRQEGTTEAFF.

The table lists this clone with a count of one. This chain connects TRBV30 to TRBJ1-1; no definite D call. Germline loops: CDR1 GTSNPN, CDR2 SVGIG (reference sequence). The length of the CDR3 is 11 residues. Trimming took 3 bases from V and 6 from J, leaving 8 bases between them. Here the CDR3 reads CAWSWGSEAFF. DNA for the CDR3: TGTGCCTGGAGCTGGGGTTCTGAAGCTTTCTTT.

CDR3 protein: CASSLAGGGYNEQFF. The CDR3 nucleotides are TGTGCCAGCTCTTTAGCGGGAGGGGGGTACAATGAGCAGTTCTTC. The chain has TRBV27 and TRBJ2-1, with 11 bases fitting TRBD2. V gave up 8 bases and J gave up 4 bases; unmatched junction bases: 7. There are 15 residues in the CDR3. Germline V lookup: CDR1 MNHEY, CDR2 SMNVEV (reference sequence).

The V gene is TRBV20-1, the J gene TRBJ2-1; D remains ambiguous. CDR3 length: 16 amino acids. Per the germline V gene, CDR1 is DFQATT and CDR2 is SNEGSKA (reference sequence). V was shortened by 3 bases and J by 0 bases, with 15 bases between the two germline ends. The CDR3 sequence: CSASAGSKGSYNEQFF. In DNA form, the CDR3 reads TGCAGTGCTAGTGCAGGAAGTAAGGGCTCCTACAATGAGCAGTTCTTC.

In regard to this clone: At one end, the junction sequence differs from germline, possibly due to a read error. The V and J genes are TRBV30 and TRBJ1-4, with a possible D match to TRBD1 (6 bases). Germline CDR1 and CDR2: GTSNPN and SVGIG (reference sequence). This CDR3 contains 14 residues. The CDR3 sequence: CAWSVNEQGQGSRF. CDR3 DNA sequence: TGTGCCTGGAGTGTCAATGAACAGGGCCAAGGGAGCCGATTT.

V gene TRBV18 combines with J gene TRBJ1-2, with D tentatively TRBD1 (5 bases). This CDR3 contains 15 residues. V lost 6 bases to trimming and J lost 0 bases, with 14 bases between them. Germline lookup yields CDR1 KGHSH and CDR2 LQKENI. The DNA of the CDR3 is TGTGCCAGCTCGAACGACAGATCCTCTAACTATGGCTACACCTTC. Amino acids: CASSNDRSSNYGYTF.

The chain carries TRBV6-5 and TRBJ1-1; 7 bases match TRBD1. The CDR3 is 15 amino acids. Germline CDR1 reads MNHEY; CDR2 reads SVGAGI. Trimming at V came to 6 bases and at J to 0 bases, leaving 7 bases not matched to a gene. CDR3: CASRPYRGMNTEAFF. The DNA for the CDR3 is TGTGCCAGCAGGCCCTACAGGGGAATGAACACTGAAGCTTTCTTT.

V and J are TRBV30 and TRBJ1-1, with 7 bases identical to TRBD1. The CDR3 has 10 residues. The germline gives CDR1 GTSNPN, CDR2 SVGIG (reference sequence). J lost 5 bases, V lost 8 bases, and 2 bases had no gene match. CDR3 DNA sequence: TGTGCCCAGGGACAGACTGAAGCTTTCTTT. Its protein product is CAQGQTEAFF.